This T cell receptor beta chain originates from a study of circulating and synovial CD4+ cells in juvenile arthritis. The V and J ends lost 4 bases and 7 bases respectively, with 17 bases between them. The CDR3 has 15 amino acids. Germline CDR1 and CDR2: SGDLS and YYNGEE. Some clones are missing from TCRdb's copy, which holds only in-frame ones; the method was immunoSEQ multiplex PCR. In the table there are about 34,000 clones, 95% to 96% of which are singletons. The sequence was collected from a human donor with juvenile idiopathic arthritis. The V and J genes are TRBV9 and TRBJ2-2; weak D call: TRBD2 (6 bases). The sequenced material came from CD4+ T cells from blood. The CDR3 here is CASSPLADGRGELFF. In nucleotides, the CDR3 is TGTGCCAGCAGCCCACTAGCAGACGGGCGCGGGGAGCTGTTTTTT.